This TCR beta chain was recorded in a study of cytomegalovirus exposure and HLA in healthy donors (dated by TCRdb to 2016 to 2017). For the wider study: In an earlier analysis of some 550 of the donors, approximately 260 Gb of sequence data and about 110 million unique TCR beta sequences from about 190 million T cells were reported. An early release that covered fewer than 800 HLA-typed donors contained around 330 gigabases of sequencing data and approximately 85 million unique TCR sequences. Of the 300 to 500 genotyped donors, less than 85% were placed in the genetic ancestry cluster associated with self-reported Caucasian donors. The study aimed to test whether signatures of past pathogen exposure could be identified by cataloging public T cell receptors. The study profiled the T cell repertoires of 500 to 800 subjects by immunosequencing and related them to cytomegalovirus serostatus. Besides the first cohort of roughly 640 subjects, a separate validation cohort made up of over 100 different subjects was used. To predict cytomegalovirus infection status, the study brought together high-throughput TCR immunosequencing, statistical association of individual TCRs with disease status, and machine learning. In a later analysis, previously published TCR beta repertoires from 550 to 750 donors were re-analyzed and high-resolution HLA genotyping was added so that TCR occurrence patterns could be studied. In the later analysis, no new phenotypic data were used to find candidate immune exposures; instead, reliance was placed on TCR beta sequences and their occurrence across donors. In an earlier analysis of roughly 600 of the donors, high-throughput TCR beta sequencing was used to judge whether each TCR beta V gene segment behaved as functional or pseudogenic. Alongside the repertoire data, information on donor age, sex, ethnicity and CMV serostatus was compiled. In a later genetic analysis, genome-wide SNP genotypes for about 65% of the roughly 670 donors were used, and that subset was treated as a discovery cohort. All discovery cohort repertoires had been generated on a single sequencing platform. Class I and class II HLA loci were covered by the typing at four-digit resolution. Typing coverage varied by locus: roughly 620-640 donors for A, B, C, DRB1 and DQB1; about 520 for DQA1; 600 to 610 for DPA1; some 470 for DPB1. Several DR-DQ haplotypes were treated as single units for association and clustering because of strong linkage in the cohort. Across 300 to 500 genotyped donors of the cohort, an average of about 250,000 unique TCR beta nucleotide sequences per donor were sequenced, and around 19% of those sequences were non-productive. What the work shows at the level of the full study, not this receptor alone: Some IMGT-functional V segments, including TRBV6-2 and TRBV6-3, could not be told apart with the 87-base-pair reads, so those segments were excluded. A later analysis found that HLA-associated TCR beta chains were more clonally expanded and had lower generation probabilities than equally common non-associated chains. Only TCR beta chains were sequenced in this cohort, and the absence of alpha or paired-chain data limited detectable features. In a later analysis, TCR association rates were found to vary across HLA loci, with the most associated TCRs seen for DRB1 alleles and the fewest for HLA-C alleles. Broadly in line with IMGT annotations, most TCR beta V segments showed up in productive rearrangements about 87% or about 30% of the time in an earlier analysis of under 700 of the donors. Because HLA typing was missing for some donors at each locus, association tests included only the typed subset. Linkage disequilibrium might explain the correlated functional status among segregating V segments, but an unknown experimental factor could not be ruled out. A later genetic analysis associated a missense DCLRE1C variant with V-gene and J-gene trimming of TCR beta chains, and an independent cohort replicated the association. Fewer than 20 rarely observed V segments, including chromosome 9 orphons, were excluded from the earlier analysis of approximately 600 of the donors because counts were too low. CMV serostatus was the only immune exposure information available for the cohort. A group of highly shared sequence variants was considered likely to be a technical artifact of the sequencing pipeline. Cytomegalovirus status was reported to be diagnosed by the classifier with high specificity and sensitivity in both the original and validation cohorts. A further reported finding was that TCR beta sequences accurately predicted the HLA-A and HLA-B alleles for most subjects in the first cohort. In the study, about 150 TCR beta chains were listed as associated with cytomegalovirus. In a later analysis, most CMV-associated TCR beta chains were found to appear HLA-restricted, with HLA associations seemingly driven largely by CMV exposure. According to the authors, the approach could potentially be generalized to other disease states and immunological phenotypes. A few of the identified cytomegalovirus-associated TCR beta chains were confirmed in vitro to be specific for cytomegalovirus antigens. Most TCR sequences were seen in very few donors, while some public TCRs were found in many individuals. At a false discovery rate of 0.05, a later analysis linked around 15,000 TCR beta sequences to specific HLA alleles. According to a later analysis, parvovirus B19, influenza, CMV and Epstein-Barr virus appeared linked to several top co-occurrence clusters. Compared with the roughly 700-donor mean, donors in an Asian-associated ancestry cluster had fewer N-insertions in productive TCRs, according to a later genetic analysis. When HLA alleles, especially DR and DQ, strongly co-occurred, TCR associations were difficult to assign to individual alleles. Presence/absence analyses assumed roughly uniform sequencing depth across donors, an assumption that may not hold.

This clone has only a few counts. Its cognate antigen has yet to be identified. No much larger clone is present one base from it, and per-base qualities are unavailable. Library method: the immunoSEQ multiplex PCR assay. The multiplex PCR relied on a mix of 60 forward primers for TCR Vbeta segments and 13 reverse primers for TCR Jbeta segments. The CDR3 region of rearranged TCR beta genes was amplified from genomic DNA by a multiplex PCR assay. The amplified TCR beta libraries were sequenced on the Illumina HiSeq System as 87-base-pair reads. The source study handled its data this way. In a later analysis, some 80 million unique TCR beta chains were counted across the roughly 700 repertoires, and around 10 million of these chains were shared by at least two donors. Raw reads were error-corrected and collapsed into unique sequences with a nearest-neighbor algorithm that merged closely related sequences to remove PCR and sequencing errors. CDR3 sequences were aligned to IMGT reference sequences to assign V, D and J gene segments. For a sequence to be retained, at least a six-nucleotide match to both a V gene segment and a J gene segment was required. A rearrangement counted as productive if the CDR3 had no stop codons and remained in frame with V and J, and every other rearrangement counted as non-productive. Following IMGT convention, CDR3 was defined as the stretch from the second conserved V-encoded cysteine up to the conserved J-encoded phenylalanine. In an earlier analysis of just under 600 of the donors, sequences lacking an unambiguous match to a single V gene segment were excluded. An earlier analysis of fewer than 650 of the donors classified V segments as functional when productive rearrangements were above 56.7% and as segregating when the standard deviation between donors was above 5%. A statistical classification framework was built to diagnose cytomegalovirus status from the catalog of TCR beta chain sequences. In a later analysis, TCR nucleotide sequences were compared against IMGT/GENE-DB human TR gene sequences so that V and J genes could be assigned. A later analysis assigned CDR3 sequences and most-parsimonious VDJ recombination scenarios with the TCRdist pipeline. In a later analysis, every TCR beta chain was defined by the combination of its CDR3 amino acid sequence and its V-gene family, and reads without a unique V-gene family were dropped. In a later analysis, 450 to 600 highly shared, low-generation-probability nucleotide sequences were removed to address suspected cross-contamination and a sequencing artifact. In a later analysis, a clonal expansion index for each public chain was calculated from normalized within-repertoire ranks of inferred template counts. In a later analysis, generation probabilities were computed using a VDJ recombination model fitted to out-of-frame rearrangements, and the results were checked against IGoR. In a later analysis, hypergeometric tests were used to score TCR-TCR, TCR-HLA and TCR-CMV co-occurrence, with a repertoire-size bias correction applied to TCR pairs. False discovery rates were estimated in a later analysis by permuting HLA or CMV assignments 20 times. In a later analysis, co-occurring TCRs were grouped with DBSCAN, and TCRdist sequence similarity was added when clustering was performed within HLA-allele-positive subsets. Co-occurrence clustering excluded repertoires with fewer than 30,000 or more than 120,000 public chains, plus five with anomalous nucleotide sharing. The table was pulled from immuneACCESS by TCRdb, which kept in-frame rearrangements only. Such tables lose some clones; where checked, under half of the loss comes from unresolved V genes, and the rest has no known cause. V and J calls plus clone size are reproduced from that table; the DNA served to infer D and trimming. This sample is represented by 140,000 to 150,000 clones; around 90% of them were singletons. The ten largest clones represent 0.51% of the sample.

From cysteine to phenylalanine, the CDR3 is 17 amino acids long. Kept here is only the CDR3 DNA, which spans 51 bases and is read in frame from base 1. The germline V gene (reference sequence) supplies CDR1 SGHNT and CDR2 YYREEE. Trimming removed 1 base from V and 2 bases from J; the gene matches leave 7 bases unexplained. The cohort consisted of 650 to 700 healthy bone marrow donors. At the time of sampling, all cohort members were nominally healthy, though unrecorded immune exposures were likely present. The donor was CMV seronegative and belonged to the group of 352 seronegative cohort members. Every donor gave a peripheral blood sample, and the peripheral blood mononuclear cells from that sample were used for TCR beta sequencing. Genomic DNA extraction from the blood cell samples was performed with the Qiagen DNeasy Blood Extraction Kit.

The sequence was collected from a woman aged 40 to 49 in good health and CMV-seronegative. The chain joins TRBV5-4 to TRBJ2-1, with 9 bases aligning to TRBD2. The material sequenced was PBMCs. The encoded CDR3 is CASSLRAGGTPYNEQFF. The DNA reads as follows: TGTGCCAGCAGCTTGAGGGCGGGAGGGACCCCCTACAATGAGCAGTTCTTC. When the CDR3 is completed using the reference TRBV5-4 and TRBJ2-1 genes on either side, the full variable domain is ETGVTQSPTHLIKTRGQQVTLRCSSQSGHNTVSWYQQALGQGPQFIFQYYREEENGRGNFPPRFSGLQFPNYSSELNVNALELDDSALYLCASSLRAGGTPYNEQFFGPGTRLTVL.